The next 20 T cell receptor beta chains were all read from a single sample in a study of cytomegalovirus exposure and HLA in healthy donors. The PCR used 60 Vbeta and 13 Jbeta primers. The method was immunoSEQ multiplex PCR; TCRdb's version includes in-frame clones alone and lacks a portion of them. The data show about 250,000 clones, with 70% to 90% seen just once and approximately 0.24% held by the top ten. Input material: PBMCs. These receptors were obtained from a girl aged 2 to 9 in good health and CMV-seronegative.

The chain joins TRBV19 to TRBJ2-7; the match to TRBD2 covers 12 bases. CDR1 is LNHDA, CDR2 SQIVND, per germline (reference sequence). The CDR3 spans 14 residues. V dropped 4 bases and J dropped 3; count of bases not matched to a gene: 1. CDR3 coding DNA: TGTGCCAGTAGTACTAGCGGGAGGGTCTACGAGCAGTACTTC. This codes for CASSTSGRVYEQYF.

The chain is built from TRBV7-9 and TRBJ1-5; possible D gene TRBD1, 5 bases. V was cut by 5 bases and J by 2 bases, with 13 bases left in between. Germline V gives CDR1 SEHNR, CDR2 FQNEAQ (reference sequence). The CDR3 has 15 amino acids. This CDR3 is CASSLGGGGNQPQHF. For the CDR3, the DNA is TGTGCCAGCAGCCTGGGGGGGGGAGGCAATCAGCCCCAGCATTTT.

The gene calls are TRBV19 and TRBJ2-7; perhaps TRBD1 as D (6 bases). The CDR3 consists of 14 residues. Trimming stripped 7 bases from V and 2 bases from J, with 15 bases between. Germline assignment: CDR1 LNHDA and CDR2 SQIVND (reference sequence). The CDR3 coding sequence is TGTGCCAGTAATGTCGGGACACCTGCCTACGAGCAGTACTTC. This sequence encodes CASNVGTPAYEQYF.

The J gene is TRBJ1-1, the V gene TRBV27; possible D gene TRBD1, 6 bases. The V end lost 4 bases, the J end lost 11 bases, and 20 bases lay between the germline ends. The CDR3 runs to 14 residues. CDR1 is MNHEY and CDR2 is SMNVEV in the germline V gene (reference sequence). CDR3 in amino acids: CASSSVSGVYEAFF. The DNA of the CDR3 is TGTGCCAGCAGTTCCGTCTCAGGGGTGTACGAGGCTTTCTTT.

The V call is TRBV30, the J call TRBJ2-1; no firm D call. The CDR3 runs 12 residues. Trimming pared 1 base from V and 4 bases from J, leaving 5 bases between. Germline CDR1 GTSNPN, CDR2 SVGIG (reference sequence). CDR3 amino acids: CAWSGQYNEQFF. Written as DNA, the CDR3 is TGTGCCTGGAGTGGACAATACAATGAGCAGTTCTTC.

The sample holds one count of this clone. The chain couples TRBV27 to TRBJ1-5; D perhaps matches TRBD1 (6 bases). Germline CDR1 is MNHEY and CDR2 is SMNVEV (reference sequence). The V end was cut by 5 bases, the J end by 7 bases, with 12 bases between. CDR3 size: 13 residues. CDR3 residues: CASSPDRQQPQHF. The CDR3 coding sequence is TGTGCCAGCAGTCCAGACAGGCAGCAGCCCCAGCATTTT.

CDR3 amino acids: CASRTTGWGNQPQHF. The CDR3 nucleotides are TGTGCCAGCAGAACGACAGGGTGGGGCAATCAGCCCCAGCATTTT. The chain links TRBV6-6 to TRBJ1-5; TRBD1 aligns across 7 bases. The CDR3 length is 15 residues. The V and J ends lost 6 bases and 2 bases, in that order; junction bases with no gene match: 7. Looked up from germline, CDR1 is MNHNY and CDR2 is SVGAGI (reference sequence).

The genes are TRBV10-3 and TRBJ2-6, with 10 bases aligning to TRBD1. The CDR3 is 16 amino acids. Germline values: CDR1 ENHRY, CDR2 SYGVKD. V shed 8 bases, J shed 0 bases, and the junction held 4 bases outside the gene matches. The DNA of the CDR3 is TGTGCCATCGGGGACAGGGGAACCTCTGGGGCCAACGTCCTGACTTTC. Translation gives CAIGDRGTSGANVLTF.

The sample holds one count of this clone. The rearrangement joins TRBV27 to TRBJ2-3, with D possibly being TRBD2 (5 bases). Germline V gene data show CDR1 as MNHEY and CDR2 as SMNVEV (reference sequence). The CDR3 loop spans 14 amino acids. Trimming removed 6 bases from V and 2 bases from J, with 12 bases in between. The CDR3 spells CASRLTRLTDTQYF. CDR3 sequence (DNA): TGTGCCAGCAGACTTACTAGGCTCACAGATACGCAGTATTTT.

The chain links TRBV6-1 to TRBJ2-3, with a weak D call TRBD1 (6 bases). Trimming removed 2 bases at V and 4 bases at J, with 13 bases between. The CDR3 runs 15 residues. CDR1 and CDR2 from the germline V gene are MNHNS and SASEGT. The CDR3 DNA follows: TGTGCCAGCAGTGAACTTGTACAGGGCGCAGATACGCAGTATTTT. It specifies CASSELVQGADTQYF.

This clone was picked up one time. The J gene is TRBJ2-3, the V gene TRBV25-1; TRBD1 matches at 8 bases. This CDR3 region has 14 residues. In germline, CDR1 is MGHDK, CDR2 SYGVNS. The V and J ends lost 5 bases and 8 bases, in that order; junction bases with no gene match: 9. CDR3 loop: CASSRDRKSGTQYF. The CDR3 DNA sequence: TGTGCCAGCAGTAGGGACAGGAAATCCGGTACGCAGTATTTT.

The chain carries TRBV11-2 and TRBJ1-1; 7 bases agree with TRBD1. The junction had 3 bases not matched to a gene; V was cut back by 1 base and J by 7 bases. Germline V gene lookup returns CDR1 SGHAT and CDR2 FQNNGV. There are 13 residues in the CDR3. The CDR3 protein is CASSLGQGVEAFF. The CDR3 DNA reads TGTGCCAGCAGCTTAGGGCAGGGGGTTGAAGCTTTCTTT.

This chain links TRBV30 with TRBJ1-1; D ambiguous. The germline CDR1 and CDR2 sequences are GTSNPN and SVGIG (reference sequence). The CDR3 runs 13 residues. Deletions cut 0 bases from V and 0 bases from J, with 5 bases between. In nucleotides, the CDR3 is TGTGCCTGGAGTGTTGTAGTGAACACTGAAGCTTTCTTT. It yields the protein CAWSVVVNTEAFF.

The V and J genes are TRBV30 and TRBJ2-7, with TRBD2 matching over 14 bases. In germline, CDR1 is GTSNPN, CDR2 SVGIG (reference sequence). V lost 2 bases to trimming and J lost 6 bases; unmatched junction nucleotides: 3. The CDR3 is made up of 14 amino acids. DNA for the CDR3: TGTGCCTGGAGTTACGGACTAGCGGGAGGCGAGCAGTACTTC. Translating gives CAWSYGLAGGEQYF.

The rearrangement uses TRBV10-1 and TRBJ2-3; 12 bases align to TRBD2. CDR3 length: 15 residues. With V trimmed by 6 bases and J by 6 bases, 7 bases remained unmatched. Germline V gene data show CDR1 as WNHNN and CDR2 as SYGVQD (reference sequence). Here the CDR3 reads CASSLGLAGTDTQYF. In nucleotides, the CDR3 is TGCGCCAGCAGCCTCGGACTAGCGGGGACGGATACGCAGTATTTT.

The V call is TRBV7-3, the J call TRBJ2-7, with 7 bases that match TRBD1. CDR3 size: 13 residues. Trimming at V came to 5 bases and at J to 3 bases, leaving 4 bases not matched to a gene. CDR1 and CDR2 from the germline V gene are SGHTA and FQGTGA. CDR3 DNA sequence: TGTGCCAGCAGCGTGACAGGGTTCTACGAGCAGTACTTC. Translation gives CASSVTGFYEQYF. The variable domain in full, with the rest retrieved from reference TRBV7-3 and TRBJ2-7, is GAGVSQTPSNKVTEKGKYVELRCDPISGHTALYWYRQSLGQGPEFLIYFQGTGAADDSGLPNDRFFAVRPEGSVSTLKIQRTERGDSAVYLCASSVTGFYEQYFGPGTRLTVT.

The chain couples TRBV7-9 to TRBJ1-2; D remains unclear. The CDR3 is made up of 15 amino acids. Trimming pared 2 bases from V and 4 bases from J, leaving 14 bases between. The germline V gene encodes CDR1 SEHNR and CDR2 FQNEAQ (reference sequence). The CDR3 reads CASSLTARVFYGYTF. In DNA form, the CDR3 reads TGTGCCAGCAGCTTAACAGCACGCGTATTCTATGGCTACACCTTC.

The chain is built from TRBV4-1 and TRBJ2-1, with D perhaps TRBD2 (6 bases). Germline V gives CDR1 MGHRA, CDR2 YSYEKL. Trimming pared 1 base from V and 6 bases from J, leaving 19 bases between. The CDR3 runs 17 residues. CDR3 DNA: TGCGCCAGCAGCCAAGTAGCGAGCGGGCCGGTAGGCAATGAGCAGTTCTTC. It specifies CASSQVASGPVGNEQFF.

This clone occurred once. Other DNA sequences of this sample code for an identical CDR3. J is TRBJ1-5 and V is TRBV6-1; D is unclear. Germline V CDR1 and CDR2: MNHNS, SASEGT. This CDR3 comprises 14 residues. Trimming cost V 0 bases and J 4 bases, with 7 bases left between them. The CDR3 sequence: CASSEARGNQPQHF. The DNA for the CDR3 is TGTGCCAGCAGTGAAGCGCGGGGTAATCAGCCCCAGCATTTT.

The chain employs TRBV30 and TRBJ2-5; D remains unclear. With the DNA end fitting TRBJ2-7 better, the J assignment may be wrong. Germline V gives CDR1 GTSNPN, CDR2 SVGIG (reference sequence). The CDR3 is made up of 11 amino acids. CDR3 nucleotides: TGTGCCTGGAGCCTGAACTACGAGCAGTACTTC. It codes for CAWSLNYEQYF.